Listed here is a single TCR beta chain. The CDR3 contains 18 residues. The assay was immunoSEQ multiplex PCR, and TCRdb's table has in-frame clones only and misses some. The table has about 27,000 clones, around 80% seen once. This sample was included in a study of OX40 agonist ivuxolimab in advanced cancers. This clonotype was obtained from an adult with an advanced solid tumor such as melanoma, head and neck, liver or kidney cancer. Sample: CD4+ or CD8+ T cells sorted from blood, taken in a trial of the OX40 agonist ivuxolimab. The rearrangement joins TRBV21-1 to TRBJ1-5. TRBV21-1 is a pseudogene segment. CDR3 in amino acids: CASSKVRIETPLNQPQHF. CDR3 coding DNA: TGTGCCAGCAGCAAAGTAAGAATCGAGACGCCTTTAAATCAGCCCCAGCATTTT.